This TCR beta chain was found in a study of blood T cell repertoires in COVID-19. The data were produced by immunoSEQ multiplex PCR, yet TCRdb's version contains in-frame clones alone and is incomplete. The sample records tens of thousands of clones, about 76% being singletons. V lost 2 bases and J 5 bases, leaving 12 bases between the germline ends. The germline CDR1 and CDR2 sequences are ENHRY and SYGVKD. This CDR3 comprises 14 residues. The source of this sequence is a man in his 70s with active or convalescent COVID-19. Sequencing was performed on peripheral blood. The chain employs TRBV10-3 and TRBJ1-1; D is ambiguous. This CDR3 reads CAISENPEGTEAFF. The CDR3 DNA sequence: TGTGCCATCAGTGAGAATCCCGAGGGAACTGAAGCTTTCTTT.